The text below deals with one T cell receptor (beta chain). The authors' processing: The authors estimated nucleated cell counts from reference gene primer amplification. Profiling relied on immunoSEQ multiplex PCR, and the TCRdb table lists in-frame clones only, not all of them. The V and J calls and clone size are taken from that table; D and trimming were inferred from the DNA. This table has about 300,000 clones, roughly 82% appearing once. This record belongs to a study of blood T cell repertoires in COVID-19. Study-wide background: Samples representing acute and convalescent COVID-19 were sourced from the United States, Italy and Spain. The analysed material was cDNA or gDNA that came from T cells, B-cell-depleted T cells, or PBMCs.

The CDR3 sequence is 16 residues long. The V gene's germline CDR1 is LNHNV and CDR2 YYDKDF (reference sequence). J gave up 5 bases and V 0 bases, and 2 bases lay outside the gene matches. J is TRBJ2-5 and V is TRBV15, with TRBD2 matching over 14 bases. The receptor comes from a woman in her forties or fifties with acute or convalescent COVID-19. The sample was peripheral blood. The CDR3 reads CATSRDWTSGRETQYF. CDR3 nucleotides: TGTGCCACCAGCAGAGATTGGACTAGCGGGAGGGAGACCCAGTACTTC.